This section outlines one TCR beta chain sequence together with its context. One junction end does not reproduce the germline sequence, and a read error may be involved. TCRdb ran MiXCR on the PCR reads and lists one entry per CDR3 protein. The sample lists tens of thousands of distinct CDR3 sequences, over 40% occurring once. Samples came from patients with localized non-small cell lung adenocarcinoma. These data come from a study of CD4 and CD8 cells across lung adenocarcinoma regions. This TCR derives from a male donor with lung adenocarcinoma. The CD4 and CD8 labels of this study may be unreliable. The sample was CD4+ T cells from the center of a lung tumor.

The CDR3 DNA sequence: TGTGCGAGCCGCGTCACGGGGGTGTCAGCCAAAAACACGCAGTACTTT. Its translation is CASRVTGVSAKNTQYF. The chain employs TRBV27 and TRBJ2-3; D possibly corresponds to TRBD2 (6 bases). The CDR3 is 16 residues long. The V gene's germline CDR1 is MNHEY and CDR2 SMNVEV (reference sequence).